This entry lists 3 T cell receptor beta chains sequenced from one sample in a study of regulatory T cells in long-lasting Graves disease (dated by TCRdb to 2020 to 2022). Read against the paper, the sample's time point label means: newly diagnosed GD, antithyroid drugs for less than 3 months. RNA was extracted from PBMCs in TRIzol for both TCR sequencing and RNA sequencing. To prepare the library, multiplex PCR was applied. Instrument on record: Illumina HiSeq 4000. CDR3 regions were amplified by Arm-PCR with iRepertoire HTBI primers to construct TCR beta libraries. TCRdb reprocessed the public reads (quality trimming at Q25 with fastp, clone calling with MiXCR) and kept in-frame beta chains. Each entry merges the rows of one CDR3 protein and shows their most common DNA and genes. The sample table records a few hundred thousand distinct CDR3 sequences; around 17% of these occur just once. Approximately 30% of the sample is in the top ten clones.

The same sample was also used in a study of T cells in Graves' hyperthyroidism and ophthalmopathy.

The sequences come from peripheral blood mononuclear cells (PBMCs), collected at new diagnosis, from a patient treated with antithyroid drugs. These TCRs come from a man aged 35 to 55 with Graves disease. Donor details come from another sample of the same person, matched by shared clones.

Turning to this clonotype: Possible read error: a much larger clone is one base away. The chain carries TRBV4-1 and TRBJ2-1, with a possible D match to TRBD1 (6 bases). Germline lookup yields CDR1 MGHRA and CDR2 YSYEKL. V was trimmed by 4 bases and J by 7 bases, leaving 23 bases between them. The CDR3 spans 17 residues. CDR3 bases: TGCGCCAGCAGCCCCAAATTCCCACAGGGCGAGGTGAATGAGCAGTTCTTC. Translated: CASSPKFPQGEVNEQFF.

This clonotype was observed many times. The J gene is TRBJ2-2, the V gene TRBV28, with TRBD1 as a possible D gene (7 bases). In germline, CDR1 is MDHEN, CDR2 SYDVKM. This CDR3 is built from 13 residues. V was trimmed by 6 bases and J by 6 bases, leaving 11 bases between them. The CDR3 loop is CASSQGEAGELFF. The DNA for the CDR3 is TGTGCCAGCAGCCAGGGGGAGGCCGGGGAGCTGTTTTTT.

V usage is TRBV11-2 and J usage is TRBJ2-3; perhaps TRBD1 as D (6 bases). Trimming shortened V by 5 bases and J by 2 bases, and 14 bases separated the two germline ends. The CDR3 sequence is 15 residues long. Germline V gene lookup returns CDR1 SGHAT and CDR2 FQNNGV. The DNA of the CDR3 is TGTGCCAGCAGCCAAACGACAGGCCTCACAGATACGCAGTATTTT. The encoded protein is CASSQTTGLTDTQYF.